The next 12 T cell receptor beta chains were all read from a single sample in a study of blood T cell repertoires in COVID-19. The data were produced by immunoSEQ multiplex PCR, yet TCRdb's version contains in-frame clones alone and is incomplete. Among approximately 200,000 clones listed, about nine tenths were seen once. Sequencing was carried out using peripheral blood. These receptors all come from a man aged 70 or older with acute or convalescent COVID-19.

The rearrangement links TRBV19 to TRBJ2-5, with a weak D call TRBD2 (6 bases). Trimming removed 3 bases from V and 6 bases from J, with 17 bases in between. Per the germline V gene, CDR1 is LNHDA and CDR2 is SQIVND (reference sequence). The CDR3 spans 15 residues. The chain's CDR3 is CASSIGLGGQQTQYF. DNA of the CDR3: TGTGCCAGTAGTATCGGCCTCGGGGGTCAACAGACCCAGTACTTC.

The chain employs TRBV15 and TRBJ2-7; D perhaps matches TRBD1 (6 bases). V was pared by 0 bases and J by 0 bases, with 12 bases between. This CDR3 has 16 residues. CDR1 is LNHNV, CDR2 YYDKDF, per germline (reference sequence). CDR3 DNA sequence: TGTGCCACCAGCAGAGATCTCCGGGACATCTCCTACGAGCAGTACTTC. Its translation: CATSRDLRDISYEQYF. The entire variable domain, with the rest obtained from reference TRBV15 and TRBJ2-7, is as follows: DAMVIQNPRYQVTQFGKPVTLSCSQTLNHNVMYWYQQKSSQAPKLLFHYYDKDFNNEADTPDNFQSRRPNTSFCFLDIRSPGLGDTAMYLCATSRDLRDISYEQYFGPGTRLTVT.

The genes are TRBV24-1 and TRBJ2-1, with TRBD2 matching 8 bases. The germline V gene has CDR1 KGHDR and CDR2 SFDVKD. V lost 6 bases, J lost 7 bases, and 4 bases stayed unmatched. The CDR3 totals 13 residues. CDR3 DNA: TGTGCCACCAGTTCTAGCGGGTGGAATGAGCAGTTCTTC. The encoded protein is CATSSSGWNEQFF.

The rearrangement joins TRBV7-9 to TRBJ2-7; a possible D gene is TRBD2 (5 bases). Deletions cut 0 bases from V and 0 bases from J, with 12 bases between. Germline loops: CDR1 SEHNR, CDR2 FQNEAQ (reference sequence). The CDR3 consists of 16 residues. The CDR3 nucleotides are TGTGCCAGCAGCTTAGCTGAGCGGCAGTACTCCTACGAGCAGTACTTC. Encoded protein: CASSLAERQYSYEQYF.

This chain uses TRBV11-3 with TRBJ1-1, with 8 bases lining up with TRBD1. Trimming took 1 base from V and 1 from J; bases not matched to a gene: 5. Germline CDR1 and CDR2: SGHNT and YENEEA. There are 16 residues in the CDR3. CDR3 in DNA: TGTGCCAGCAGCTTAGGTACCGGGACAGGGAACACTGAAGCTTTCTTT. Translating gives CASSLGTGTGNTEAFF.

This clone was seen a handful of times. The J gene is TRBJ1-1, the V gene TRBV14; tentatively, D is TRBD1 (6 bases). CDR1 is SGHDN, CDR2 FVKESK, per germline. V lost 2 bases to trimming and J lost 3 bases, with 7 bases between them. This CDR3 has 13 residues. The DNA for the CDR3 is TGTGCCAGCAGCCAAAACAGGGACACTGAAGCTTTCTTT. This sequence encodes CASSQNRDTEAFF.

This chain links TRBV28 with TRBJ1-3, with D unresolved. This CDR3 contains 15 residues. The V and J ends lost 6 bases and 0 bases respectively, with 12 bases between them. Germline CDR1 and CDR2: MDHEN and SYDVKM. Here the CDR3 reads CASRGPASSGNTIYF. CDR3 DNA: TGTGCCAGCAGGGGCCCTGCGAGCTCTGGAAACACCATATATTTT.

The rearrangement links TRBV5-1 to TRBJ2-1; 10 positions agree with TRBD2. Germline trimming cut 5 bases from V and 2 bases from J; bases unmatched to any gene: 4. The CDR3 consists of 15 residues. Germline values: CDR1 SGHRS, CDR2 YFSETQ. The DNA for the CDR3 is TGCGCCAGCAGGGAAGCGGGAGGGACCTACAATGAGCAGTTCTTC. This sequence encodes CASREAGGTYNEQFF.

The V call is TRBV7-9, the J call TRBJ2-2; D uncertain. V was clipped by 5 bases and J by 4 bases, with 8 bases between them. This CDR3 has 13 residues. Germline CDR1 reads SEHNR; CDR2 reads FQNEAQ (reference sequence). The CDR3, as DNA: TGTGCCAGCAGCCTATCTCGCACCGGGGAGCTGTTTTTT. Protein sequence: CASSLSRTGELFF.

The chain recombines TRBV6-5 with TRBJ1-6; D might be TRBD1 (5 bases). Germline lookup yields CDR1 MNHEY and CDR2 SVGAGI. V shed 7 bases and J shed 10 bases, with 17 bases lying between them. The CDR3 runs 14 residues. The CDR3 reads CASNFRQGRSPLHF. The CDR3, as DNA: TGTGCCAGCAATTTTCGGCAGGGCCGCTCACCCCTCCACTTT.

The chain links TRBV18 to TRBJ1-5; D call uncertain. The germline gives CDR1 KGHSH, CDR2 LQKENI. V was clipped by 2 bases and J by 5 bases, with 7 bases between them. The CDR3 runs 13 residues. This chain's CDR3 is CASSPGEDQPQHF. CDR3 in DNA: TGTGCCAGCTCACCAGGCGAGGATCAGCCCCAGCATTTT.

V and J are TRBV5-4 and TRBJ1-1; the D is unclear. The germline CDR1 and CDR2 sequences are SGHNT and YYREEE (reference sequence). This CDR3 contains 15 residues. The germline V and J ends were trimmed by 3 bases and 1 base, with 13 bases remaining between them. This CDR3 is CASSSGLSGNTEAFF. In nucleotides, the CDR3 is TGTGCCAGCAGCTCGGGTTTATCGGGGAACACTGAAGCTTTCTTT.